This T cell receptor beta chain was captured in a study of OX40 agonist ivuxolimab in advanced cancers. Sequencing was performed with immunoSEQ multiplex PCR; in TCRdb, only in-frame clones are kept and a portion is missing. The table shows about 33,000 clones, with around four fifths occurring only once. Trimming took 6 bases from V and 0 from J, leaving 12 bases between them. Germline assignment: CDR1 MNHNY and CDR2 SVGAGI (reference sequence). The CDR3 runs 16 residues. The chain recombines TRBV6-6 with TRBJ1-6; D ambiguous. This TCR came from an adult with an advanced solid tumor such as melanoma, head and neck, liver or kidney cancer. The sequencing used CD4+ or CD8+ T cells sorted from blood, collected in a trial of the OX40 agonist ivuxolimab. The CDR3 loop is CASSPGPFSYNSPLHF. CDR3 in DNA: TGTGCCAGCAGCCCAGGCCCTTTCTCCTATAATTCACCCCTCCACTTT.